This is a list of T cell receptor beta chains from one sample in a study of cytomegalovirus exposure and HLA in healthy donors. Data came from immunoSEQ multiplex PCR; TCRdb stores just in-frame clones and leaves some out. This table has 150,000 to 200,000 clones, under 90% appearing once. The sequencing sample was made of PBMCs. These TCRs come from a man aged 18-30 years in good health and CMV-seropositive. Both conserved end residues are part of each CDR3. A row's size may be missing; if present it is once, few, many or a size class.

>TRBV9|.|TRBJ2-7
CASSVSGSVSYEQYF
>TRBV5-1|.|TRBJ2-1
CASSGQGLMDEQFF
>TRBV4-2|.|TRBJ2-1
CASSQTTSGSGVNEQFF
>TRBV5-1|few|TRBJ2-2
CASSASGVTGELFF
>TRBV7-9|.|TRBJ2-2
CASSPHGGTSGELFF
>TRBV7-8|.|TRBJ2-6
CASSPRGGGSASGANVLTF
>TRBV14|.|TRBJ2-7
CASSHAAGSAYEQYF
>TRBV11-2|once|TRBJ2-3
CASSLAEYTDTQYF
>TRBV6-5|.|TRBJ2-7
CASSYATSLYEQYF
>TRBV29-1|.|TRBJ2-3
CSVSEGSPTDTQYF
>TRBV7-9|few|TRBJ2-7
CASTPDSSYEQYF
>TRBV20-1|.|TRBJ2-5
CSARQETQYF
>TRBV19|.|TRBJ2-7
CATSRTAGAYEQYF
>TRBV19|once|TRBJ2-5
CASSISQGFGETQYF
>TRBV4-2|.|TRBJ2-3
CASSHAGGLKVPQYF
>TRBV27|.|TRBJ2-7
CASTDTGTGATWQYF
>TRBV9|.|TRBJ2-1
CASSVGTSGLSSYNEQFF
>TRBV28|.|TRBJ1-1
CASSLGRGGYTEAFF
>TRBV4-1|.|TRBJ1-3
CASSHPGTALGNTIYF
>TRBV11-2|.|TRBJ1-1
CASKRVNTEAFF